This T cell receptor (beta chain) was sequenced during a study of cytotoxic CD8 clonotypes in ibrutinib-treated CLL. The wider study: Mean productive templates were almost 260,000; mean productive rearrangements were roughly 94,000.

TCRdb's table, derived via immunoSEQ multiplex PCR, lists solely in-frame clones and lacks some. This sample carries about 97,000 clones, about 74% of them seen once, and the ten largest clones take under 30%. Trimming removed 4 bases at V and 5 bases at J, with 14 bases between. The germline CDR1 and CDR2 sequences are GTSNPN and SVGIG (reference sequence). This CDR3 spans 14 amino acids. This clone has just one count. The sample here was PBMCs, taken after 24 months of ibrutinib treatment. The clonotype comes from a human donor with chronic lymphocytic leukemia. The J gene is TRBJ2-2, the V gene TRBV30; unclear D gene. This CDR3 is CAWTEPILTGELFF. Here the CDR3 DNA reads TGTGCCTGGACCGAACCGATATTGACCGGGGAGCTGTTTTTT.